Each of the 15 T cell receptor beta chains below was sequenced from the same sample in a study of T cells in Graves' hyperthyroidism and ophthalmopathy. RNA transcripts yielded amplified TCR beta CDR3 regions. HTBI primers were used for first-round RT-PCR of the TCR CDR3. In TCRdb, the multiplex PCR reads were re-called with MiXCR into one record per CDR3 protein. This sample carries hundreds of thousands of distinct CDR3 sequences, 16% of them seen once, and the ten largest clones take around 18%. The sample comprised blood. The receptors derive from a woman between 18 and 29 years old with Graves' hyperthyroidism.

In DNA form, the CDR3 reads TGTGCCAGTAGTATAGAACCGGGACAGTATGGCTACACCTTC. This codes for CASSIEPGQYGYTF. The chain uses TRBV19 and TRBJ1-2; 7 positions match TRBD1. The length of the CDR3 is 14 residues. The V and J ends lost 0 bases and 5 bases, in that order; junction bases with no gene match: 3. Germline V gene lookup returns CDR1 LNHDA and CDR2 SQIVND (reference sequence). Full variable domain (remainder filled in from reference TRBV19 and TRBJ1-2): DGGITQSPKYLFRKEGQNVTLSCEQNLNHDAMYWYRQDPGQGLRLIYYSQIVNDFQKGDIAEGYSVSREKKESFPLTVTSAQKNPTAFYLCASSIEPGQYGYTFGSGTRLTVV.

There are many counts of this clonotype. The rearrangement joins TRBV6-9 to TRBJ2-7; D may correspond to TRBD1 or TRBD2 (5 bases each). With 3 bases removed from V and 7 bases from J, the gap between germline ends came to 10 bases. The length of the CDR3 is 12 residues. Per germline, CDR1 MNHGY and CDR2 SVAAGI. CDR3 sequence reads: CASSYGALEQYF. The CDR3 bases are TGTGCCAGCAGTTACGGGGCATTGGAGCAGTACTTC.

This clonotype was seen repeatedly, ten times or more. The chain links TRBV12-3 or TRBV12-4 to TRBJ2-5, with D possibly TRBD1 on 5 matching bases. This CDR3 comprises 15 residues. Deletions cut 4 bases from V and 1 base from J, with 13 bases between. The CDR3, as DNA: TGTGCCAGCAGTTCCCCCCGGCAGGGCCAAGAGACCCAGTACTTC. Protein sequence: CASSSPRQGQETQYF.

This clonotype has just a few counts. DNA for the CDR3: TGTGCCAGCATCACCCCAAGGGAGGGCTCCTACAATGAGCAGTTCTTC. Its protein is CASITPREGSYNEQFF. The genes are TRBV7-9 and TRBJ2-1, with 7 nucleotides matching TRBD2. This CDR3 has 16 amino acids. V was clipped by 7 bases and J by 0 bases; unmatched bases: 9. Germline V gives CDR1 SEHNR, CDR2 FQNEAQ (reference sequence).

This clonotype was recorded only once. A read error may be the cause here, since a much bigger clone is one base away. V gene TRBV11-2 combines with J gene TRBJ1-2; D gene unclear. V was clipped by 5 bases and J by 4 bases, with 14 bases between them. The germline gives CDR1 SGHAT, CDR2 FQNNGV. The CDR3 consists of 14 residues. As DNA, the CDR3 is TGTGCCAGCAGCCATGCCGGACCGACCTATGGCTACACCTTC. It translates to CASSHAGPTYGYTF.

The V and J genes are TRBV14 and TRBJ1-2; tentatively, D is TRBD1 (5 bases). The CDR3 sequence is 15 residues long. Trimming removed 1 base at V and 4 bases at J, with 13 bases between. Germline V gene lookup returns CDR1 SGHDN and CDR2 FVKESK. CDR3: CASSQVEGSSYGYTF. Written as DNA, the CDR3 is TGTGCCAGCAGCCAAGTAGAGGGGAGTAGCTATGGCTACACCTTC.

There are many counts of this clonotype. The V gene is TRBV20-1, the J gene TRBJ2-1; 10 positions agree with TRBD2. J gave up 6 bases and V 3 bases, and 2 bases lay outside the gene matches. This CDR3 contains 13 residues. Germline values: CDR1 DFQATT, CDR2 SNEGSKA (reference sequence). The CDR3 loop is CSASLAGANEQFF. The CDR3 nucleotides read TGCAGTGCTAGTCTAGCGGGGGCCAATGAGCAGTTCTTC.

This clonotype has a count of ten or more. The gene calls are TRBV2 and TRBJ2-5; 13 bases align to TRBD2. The germline V gene has CDR1 SNHLY and CDR2 FYNNEI. V shed 6 bases and J 2 bases; nucleotides not matched to a gene: 3. The CDR3 consists of 15 residues. The CDR3 spells CASRGGLAGQETQYF. DNA for the CDR3: TGTGCCAGCAGGGGGGGACTAGCGGGACAAGAGACCCAGTACTTC.

This clonotype has a count of ten or more. The chain combines TRBV15 with TRBJ1-4; D remains ambiguous. V dropped 0 bases and J dropped 8 bases, with 4 bases sitting between them. CDR1 LNHNV and CDR2 YYDKDF come from the germline V gene (reference sequence). The length of the CDR3 is 12 residues. CDR3 sequence reads: CATSRDGEKLFF. CDR3 sequence (DNA): TGTGCCACCAGCAGAGACGGGGAAAAACTGTTTTTT. Full variable domain (remainder filled in from reference TRBV15 and TRBJ1-4): DAMVIQNPRYQVTQFGKPVTLSCSQTLNHNVMYWYQQKSSQAPKLLFHYYDKDFNNEADTPDNFQSRRPNTSFCFLDIRSPGLGDTAMYLCATSRDGEKLFFGSGTQLSVL.

This clonotype was found many times. CDR3 bases: TGTGCCAGCAGTCGACGACCCGATCAGCCCCAGCATTTT. Residues: CASSRRPDQPQHF. This chain links TRBV6-2 or TRBV6-3 with TRBJ1-5; D is unresolved. The CDR3 has 13 amino acids. Trimming cost V 5 bases and J 5 bases, with 10 bases left between them. CDR1 is MNHEY, CDR2 SVGEGT, per germline.

This clonotype was found many times. CDR3 in DNA: TGTGCCAGCAGTCCTACTAGCGGGGGAGCCTACGAGCAGTACTTC. This gives the protein CASSPTSGGAYEQYF. V and J are TRBV12-3 or TRBV12-4 and TRBJ2-7, with 11 bases matching TRBD2. The CDR3 has 15 residues. With 5 bases clipped from V and 2 bases from J, the junction kept 5 bases outside the gene matches.

As DNA, the CDR3 is TGTGCCAGCAGTCGTAACAGGGGTGGCTACACCTTC. As protein: CASSRNRGGYTF. V gene TRBV6-1 combines with J gene TRBJ1-2; 7 bases are a match to TRBD1. The CDR3 length is 12 residues. V was pared by 5 bases and J by 7 bases, with 4 bases of the junction left unmatched. Germline V gives CDR1 MNHNS, CDR2 SASEGT.

This clonotype has only a few counts. The chain has TRBV12-5 and TRBJ1-2; D not certain. The CDR3 is 18 residues long. The germline V and J ends were trimmed by 0 bases and 4 bases, with 21 bases remaining between them. The germline V gene has CDR1 LGHNT and CDR2 FRNRAP. The CDR3 DNA reads as TGTGCTAGTGGTTTGGTCAACATCTCAGCGATGAACCTCTATGGCTACACCTTC. Protein product: CASGLVNISAMNLYGYTF.

J is TRBJ2-2 and V is TRBV11-2, with D possibly called TRBD1 or TRBD2 (5 bases each). V lost 5 bases, J lost 1 base, and 11 bases lay in between. Per germline, CDR1 SGHAT and CDR2 FQNNGV. This CDR3 spans 15 amino acids. Here the CDR3 reads CASSTGTQNTGELFF. CDR3 DNA: TGTGCCAGCAGCACCGGGACCCAGAACACCGGGGAGCTGTTTTTT.

The V gene is TRBV7-9, the J gene TRBJ2-1, with TRBD1 matching over 7 bases. V dropped 1 base and J dropped 0; count of bases not matched to a gene: 12. The CDR3 is 19 amino acids. Germline V gives CDR1 SEHNR, CDR2 FQNEAQ (reference sequence). The CDR3 DNA reads TGTGCCAGCAGCTTAGTAATTACAGGGGTCCCTCACTCCTACAATGAGCAGTTCTTC. This codes for CASSLVITGVPHSYNEQFF.